The clone carrying this T cell receptor beta chain was observed at least ten times. Its antigen is currently unknown. RNA transcripts served as template for amplifying TCR beta CDR3 sequences. HTBI-primed RT-PCR formed the first round, and a multiplex PCR formed the second. TCRdb reprocessed the multiplex PCR reads via MiXCR and lists one record per CDR3 protein. This table holds hundreds of thousands of distinct CDR3 sequences, 22% found once. CDR3 length: 14 amino acids. J was trimmed by 3 bases and V by 5 bases; bases with no gene match: 5. CDR1 is PRHDT and CDR2 is FYEKMQ in the germline V gene (reference sequence). This record comes from a study of Graves' ophthalmopathy and Graves' hyperthyroidism. Study-wide findings and caveats: The model flagged ophthalmopathy progression at 65% to 71% sensitivity and under 75% specificity. Appearing in blood as well were most expanded thyroid clonotypes above 0.001 frequency.

Diagnosis used clinical symptoms, serum thyroxine, TRAb, thyroid ultrasound and orbital computed tomography. What supplied the PBMCs was roughly 10 ml of fresh peripheral blood. The chain has TRBV13 and TRBJ2-5, with 8 positions matching TRBD1. The sequence came from a woman aged 18-29 years with stable Graves' hyperthyroidism. Some clones in this sample may be carry-over from other donors' samples. Sequencing was done on a sample of peripheral blood. The CDR3 here is CASSGDRKEETQYF. The CDR3 coding sequence is TGTGCCAGCAGCGGGGACAGGAAAGAAGAGACCCAGTACTTC.